This section outlines one T cell receptor beta chain sequence together with its context. The antigen is unknown. These data are taken from a study of cytomegalovirus exposure and HLA in healthy donors. Study details: Roughly 170 million T cells yielded fewer than 120 million unique TCR beta sequences in earlier analysis.

Regarding the study as a whole: Clonal expansion was found to be greater in HLA-associated TCR beta chains than in equally common others in a later analysis. Later work found that TCR association rates differed between HLA loci; DRB1 had the most and HLA-C the fewest.

The CDR3 sequence is 16 residues long. The germline V gene encodes CDR1 SGHRS and CDR2 YFSETQ. Trimming removed 4 bases from V and 10 bases from J; junction bases left unmatched: 14. Amplification used 60 Vbeta primers and 13 Jbeta primers. Under the authors' procedure: Counted up in a later analysis, unique TCR beta chains came to about 80 million, with some 9.9 million shared. Assay used: immunoSEQ multiplex PCR; TCRdb lists only in-frame clones, some missing. Clone size and the V and J calls come from that table; the DNA yielded D and trimming. The sample carries about 89,000 clones, 85% recorded once.

The rearrangement links TRBV5-1 to TRBJ1-4, with 9 bases that match TRBD1. The origin of this receptor is a man aged 35-49 years in good health and CMV-seropositive. The material sequenced was PBMCs. CDR3 DNA: TGCGCCAGCAGCCCGACAGGGGGAGACGCTTTTGGAAAACTGTTTTTT. It is translated as CASSPTGGDAFGKLFF.